Below, 15 T cell receptor beta chains from the same sample are listed, as sequenced in a study of CD8+ T cells in alopecia areata. Extracted RNA was reverse transcribed into cDNA, the sequencing template. Libraries were prepared by immunoSEQ multiplex PCR; TCRdb keeps only in-frame clonotypes and omits some of them. Here the sample spans 30,000 to 35,000 clones, around 50% being singletons. The sample was NKG2D-high CD8+ T cells sorted from blood. The source of these receptors is a human donor with alopecia areata.

The chain is built from TRBV15 and TRBJ2-7, with D perhaps TRBD1 (5 bases). Trimming stripped 0 bases from V and 0 bases from J, with 15 bases between. This CDR3 comprises 17 residues. Germline loops: CDR1 LNHNV, CDR2 YYDKDF (reference sequence). In nucleotides, the CDR3 is TGTGCCACCAGCAGAGATCGGCAGGCAGGGCCCTCCTACGAGCAGTACTTC. It codes for CATSRDRQAGPSYEQYF.

The chain joins TRBV5-8 to TRBJ2-2; TRBD1 is a possible D gene (6 bases). This CDR3 has 13 amino acids. Trimming pared 1 base from V and 6 bases from J, leaving 7 bases between. Germline CDR1 is SGHTS and CDR2 is YDEGEE. In DNA form, the CDR3 reads TGTGCCAGCAGCTTGTGGGGGCCCGGGGAGCTGTTTTTT. Its translation is CASSLWGPGELFF.

The chain carries TRBV28 and TRBJ2-7; D is uncertain. The germline V gene encodes CDR1 MDHEN and CDR2 SYDVKM. Trimming cost V 2 bases and J 8 bases, with 13 bases left between them. The CDR3 is 13 residues long. DNA for the CDR3: TGTGCCAGCAGTTTACCCCCCGCAGCGAAGCAGTACTTC. Translation gives CASSLPPAAKQYF.

The chain combines TRBV4-3 with TRBJ2-7, with 7 bases fitting TRBD1. Germline V gives CDR1 LGHNA, CDR2 YSLEER. Trimming removed 3 bases from V and 5 bases from J; junction bases left unmatched: 7. The CDR3 length is 14 residues. The CDR3, as DNA: TGCGCCAGCAGCCACCATACCGGGACAGACGAGCAGTACTTC. Translating it yields CASSHHTGTDEQYF.

By sample fraction, this clone is large. This chain uses TRBV6-5 with TRBJ2-1, with D tentatively TRBD2 (6 bases). The CDR3 extends over 12 amino acids. The germline V gene has CDR1 MNHEY and CDR2 SVGAGI. V was shortened by 2 bases and J by 10 bases, with 9 bases between the two germline ends. The CDR3 protein is CASSYVGGEQFF. The CDR3 coding sequence is TGTGCCAGCAGTTACGTGGGAGGCGAGCAGTTCTTC.

The table lists this clone with a few counts. This rearrangement joins TRBV5-6 to TRBJ2-7, with D unclear. V lost 0 bases and J 3 bases, leaving 4 bases between the germline ends. This CDR3 comprises 12 residues. The germline V gene encodes CDR1 SGHDT and CDR2 YYEEEE. The CDR3 region has the DNA TGTGCCAGCAGCTTGGGGGACTACGAGCAGTACTTC. It encodes CASSLGDYEQYF.

This chain connects TRBV30 to TRBJ2-3; 11 positions match TRBD1. This CDR3 contains 16 residues. J lost 6 bases, V lost 2 bases, and 10 bases had no gene match. The V gene's germline CDR1 is GTSNPN and CDR2 SVGIG (reference sequence). CDR3 coding DNA: TGTGCCTGGAGTCCCCCCGGACAGGGGGCAAGGGATACGCAGTATTTT. This gives the protein CAWSPPGQGARDTQYF.

This chain uses TRBV25-1 with TRBJ1-2, with no clear D. V was pared by 5 bases and J by 4 bases, with 11 bases between. This CDR3 is built from 13 residues. Germline V gene sequence: CDR1 MGHDK, CDR2 SYGVNS. Here the CDR3 reads CASSQRGSYGYTF. CDR3 DNA sequence: TGTGCCAGCAGTCAGAGAGGGAGCTATGGCTACACCTTC.

The chain carries TRBV19 and TRBJ2-4; TRBD2 matches 13 bases. CDR1 and CDR2 from the germline V gene are LNHDA and SQIVND (reference sequence). The CDR3 contains 18 residues. J lost 1 base, V lost 1 base, and 4 bases had no gene match. The CDR3 is CASSIGLAGGYAKNIQYF. CDR3 in DNA: TGTGCCAGTAGTATAGGACTAGCGGGGGGCTATGCCAAAAACATTCAGTACTTC.

The chain uses TRBV4-1 and TRBJ2-7; a weak D match, TRBD2 (6 bases). This CDR3 comprises 14 residues. V lost 4 bases and J 5 bases, leaving 15 bases between the germline ends. Germline V gene data show CDR1 as MGHRA and CDR2 as YSYEKL. In nucleotides, the CDR3 is TGCGCCAGCAGCCCCACTGCGGAGGGGCACGAGCAGTACTTC. Its translation is CASSPTAEGHEQYF.

The rearrangement uses TRBV14 and TRBJ1-2, with a tentative D call TRBD1 (5 bases). The germline V gene has CDR1 SGHDN and CDR2 FVKESK. Trimming pared 2 bases from V and 4 bases from J, leaving 17 bases between. The CDR3 consists of 16 residues. This CDR3 reads CASSQTGDQARYGYTF. The CDR3 nucleotides are TGTGCCAGCAGCCAAACAGGCGATCAGGCCCGCTATGGCTACACCTTC. The entire variable domain, with the rest obtained from reference TRBV14 and TRBJ1-2, is as follows: EAGVTQFPSHSVIEKGQTVTLRCDPISGHDNLYWYRRVMGKEIKFLLHFVKESKQDESGMPNNRFLAERTGGTYSTLKVQPAELEDSGVYFCASSQTGDQARYGYTFGSGTRLTVV.

The chain recombines TRBV19 with TRBJ1-1, with no clear D. The V gene lost 1 base and the J gene lost 1 base, with 7 bases spanning the gap. The CDR3 consists of 14 residues. From germline, CDR1 is LNHDA and CDR2 SQIVND (reference sequence). CDR3 in DNA: TGTGCCAGTAGTATAGGTCCAGGGAACACTGAAGCTTTCTTT. Protein sequence: CASSIGPGNTEAFF. The complete variable domain, with remaining parts taken from reference TRBV19 and TRBJ1-1, reads DGGITQSPKYLFRKEGQNVTLSCEQNLNHDAMYWYRQDPGQGLRLIYYSQIVNDFQKGDIAEGYSVSREKKESFPLTVTSAQKNPTAFYLCASSIGPGNTEAFFGQGTRLTVV.

V gene TRBV27 combines with J gene TRBJ2-5, with 8 bases lining up with TRBD2. The V segment lost 5 bases and the J segment 5 bases; nucleotides outside the gene matches: 10. Germline V gene data show CDR1 as MNHEY and CDR2 as SMNVEV (reference sequence). This CDR3 comprises 15 residues. CDR3 in DNA: TGTGCCAGCAGTACTCTGGGACTAGAAGGGGAGACCCAGTACTTC. It encodes CASSTLGLEGETQYF.

The V call is TRBV6-4, the J call TRBJ1-2; D is undetermined. The ends were cut back, 0 bases at V and 7 bases at J, with 15 bases in the middle. CDR3 length equals 15 residues. The germline V gene encodes CDR1 MRHNA and CDR2 SNTAGT. The CDR3 reads CASSDSSSVGSGYTF. The CDR3 DNA reads TGTGCCAGCAGTGACTCGAGTAGTGTGGGAAGTGGCTACACCTTC.

The chain joins TRBV4-1 to TRBJ2-7; 8 bases fit TRBD1. V shed 4 bases and J 4 bases; nucleotides not matched to a gene: 6. Germline-derived CDR1 and CDR2 are MGHRA and YSYEKL. The CDR3 is 14 amino acids. The CDR3 loop reads CASSLQGAGYEQYF. The CDR3 DNA follows: TGCGCCAGCAGCCTTCAGGGGGCAGGTTACGAGCAGTACTTC.